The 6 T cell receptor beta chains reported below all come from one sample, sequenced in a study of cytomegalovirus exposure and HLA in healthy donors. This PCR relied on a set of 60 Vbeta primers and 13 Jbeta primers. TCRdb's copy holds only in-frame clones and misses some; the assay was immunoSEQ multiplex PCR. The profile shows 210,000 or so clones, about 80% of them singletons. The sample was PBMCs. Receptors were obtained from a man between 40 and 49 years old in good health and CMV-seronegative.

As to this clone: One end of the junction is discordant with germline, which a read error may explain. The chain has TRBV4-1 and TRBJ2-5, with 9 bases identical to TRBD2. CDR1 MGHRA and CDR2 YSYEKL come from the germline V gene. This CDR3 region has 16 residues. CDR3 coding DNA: TGCACCAGCAGCCAAGGACTAGCGAGTATACAAGAGACCCAGTACTTC. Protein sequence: CTSSQGLASIQETQYF.

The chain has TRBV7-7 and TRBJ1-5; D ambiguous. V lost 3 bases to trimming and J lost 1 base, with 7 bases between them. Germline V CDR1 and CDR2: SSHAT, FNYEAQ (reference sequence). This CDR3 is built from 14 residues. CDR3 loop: CASSFARSNQPQHF. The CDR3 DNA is TGTGCCAGCAGCTTCGCTAGGAGCAATCAGCCCCAGCATTTT.

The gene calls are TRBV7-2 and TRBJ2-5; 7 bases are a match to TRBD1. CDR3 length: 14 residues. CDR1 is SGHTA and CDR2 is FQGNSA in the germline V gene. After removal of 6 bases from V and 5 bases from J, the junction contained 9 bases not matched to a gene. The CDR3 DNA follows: TGTGCCAGCAGTCCACAGGGGATCAGGGAGACCCAGTACTTC. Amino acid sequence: CASSPQGIRETQYF.

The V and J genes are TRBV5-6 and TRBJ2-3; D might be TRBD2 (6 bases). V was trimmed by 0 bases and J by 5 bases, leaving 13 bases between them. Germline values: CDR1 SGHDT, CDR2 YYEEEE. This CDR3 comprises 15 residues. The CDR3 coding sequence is TGTGCCAGCAGCTTGGGTCGGGGGATTTTAGATACGCAGTATTTT. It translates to CASSLGRGILDTQYF.

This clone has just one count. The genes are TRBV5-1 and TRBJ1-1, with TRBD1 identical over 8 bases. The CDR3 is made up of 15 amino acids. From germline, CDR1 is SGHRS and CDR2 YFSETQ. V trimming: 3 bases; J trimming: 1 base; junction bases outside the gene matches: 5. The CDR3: CASSSQGAGNTEAFF. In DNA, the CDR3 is TGCGCCAGCAGCTCTCAGGGGGCGGGGAACACTGAAGCTTTCTTT.

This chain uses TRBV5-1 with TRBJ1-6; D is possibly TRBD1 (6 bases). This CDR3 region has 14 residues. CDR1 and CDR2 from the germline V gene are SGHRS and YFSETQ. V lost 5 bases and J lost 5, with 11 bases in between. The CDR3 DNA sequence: TGCGCCAGCAGTCTGGGACATGATAATTCACCCCTCCACTTT. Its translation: CASSLGHDNSPLHF.